The 20 T cell receptor beta chains presented below share a single source sample, sequenced in a study of T cell responses to AZD1222 COVID-19 vaccine. The table came from immunoSEQ multiplex PCR; TCRdb's copy has only in-frame clones and leaves some out. The repertoire holds 83,000 or so clones, with around 88% as singletons. Sequences were derived from peripheral blood, sampled on day 0 of AZD1222 vaccination. These TCRs come from an adult in good health.

The genes are TRBV5-1 and TRBJ2-7; D tentatively reads TRBD1 or TRBD2 (5 bases each). The CDR3 has 14 residues. Germline CDR1 reads SGHRS; CDR2 reads YFSETQ. The V end lost 0 bases, the J end lost 2 bases, and 9 bases lay between the germline ends. In DNA form, the CDR3 reads TGCGCCAGCAGCTTGGAGGGGACCACCTACGAGCAGTACTTC. Translated: CASSLEGTTYEQYF.

The V gene is TRBV5-1, the J gene TRBJ2-7; a possible D gene is TRBD2 (6 bases). The CDR3 spans 14 residues. V lost 3 bases to trimming and J lost 2 bases, with 12 bases between them. CDR1 is SGHRS and CDR2 is YFSETQ in the germline V gene. Here the CDR3 DNA reads TGCGCCAGCAGCTCCGCTAGCGTTCCCTACGAGCAGTACTTC. Translating it yields CASSSASVPYEQYF.

This clone was observed a handful of times. The chain couples TRBV12-5 to TRBJ2-3; 7 nucleotides match TRBD2. Trimming at V came to 5 bases and at J to 2 bases, leaving 4 bases not matched to a gene. Germline values: CDR1 LGHNT, CDR2 FRNRAP. The CDR3 has 14 residues. CDR3 sequence: CASGPGLPTDTQYF. DNA of the CDR3: TGTGCTAGTGGTCCGGGACTACCCACAGATACGCAGTATTTT.

The V call is TRBV7-2, the J call TRBJ2-1, with unresolved D. CDR1 and CDR2 from the germline V gene are SGHTA and FQGNSA. V lost 1 base, J lost 7 bases, and 11 bases lay in between. The CDR3 has 14 amino acids. The CDR3 sequence is CASSLGAGYNEQFF. CDR3 nucleotide sequence: TGTGCCAGCAGCTTAGGGGCCGGGTATAATGAGCAGTTCTTC.

This clone occurred once. The V and J genes are TRBV7-9 and TRBJ1-4; the D gene is possibly TRBD1 (6 bases). The CDR3 extends over 14 amino acids. Deletions cut 2 bases from V and 3 bases from J, with 7 bases between. Germline-derived CDR1 and CDR2 are SEHNR and FQNEAQ (reference sequence). CDR3 coding DNA: TGTGCCAGCAGCTTACGACAGGCTAATGAAAAACTGTTTTTT. Protein product: CASSLRQANEKLFF. The full variable domain, its missing parts supplied by reference TRBV7-9 and TRBJ1-4, is DTGVSQNPRHKITKRGQNVTFRCDPISEHNRLYWYRQTLGQGPEFLTYFQNEAQLEKSRLLSDRFSAERPKGSFSTLEIQRTEQGDSAMYLCASSLRQANEKLFFGSGTQLSVL.

The chain recombines TRBV4-3 with TRBJ1-4; D is possibly TRBD1 (5 bases). The CDR3 sequence is 16 residues long. The V end lost 4 bases, the J end lost 7 bases, and 19 bases lay between the germline ends. Germline CDR1 is LGHNA and CDR2 is YSLEER. DNA of the CDR3: TGCGCCAGCAGCCGCATTACGGGGCCTATAGGTGAAAAACTGTTTTTT. It specifies CASSRITGPIGEKLFF.

The V gene is TRBV7-3, the J gene TRBJ2-1, with 8 positions matching TRBD1. Unmatched junction bases numbered 15, after V lost 2 bases and J lost 3 bases. The CDR3 length is 19 residues. Germline CDR1 reads SGHTA; CDR2 reads FQGTGA. CDR3 bases: TGTGCCAGCAGCTTATTCGGGCGTTTCGTTGGACAGGGCTACAATGAGCAGTTCTTC. Amino acids: CASSLFGRFVGQGYNEQFF.

The chain recombines TRBV10-2 with TRBJ2-5; TRBD2 matches at 8 bases. CDR1 WSHSY and CDR2 SAAADI come from the germline V gene. The length of the CDR3 is 14 residues. Trimming cost V 8 bases and J 4 bases; bases outside gene matches: 9. Here the CDR3 reads CASQGLGGGETQYF. CDR3 coding DNA: TGCGCCAGCCAGGGACTAGGGGGGGGAGAGACCCAGTACTTC.

The chain combines TRBV5-6 with TRBJ2-7; D possibly matches TRBD1 or TRBD2 (5 bases each). The CDR3 contains 14 residues. V was clipped by 4 bases and J by 0 bases, with 11 bases between them. The germline CDR1 and CDR2 sequences are SGHDT and YYEEEE. CDR3 loop: CASSGGQGSYEQYF. CDR3 in DNA: TGTGCCAGCAGCGGCGGGCAGGGCTCCTACGAGCAGTACTTC.

This clone was counted between two and nine times. The rearrangement uses TRBV10-1 and TRBJ2-7, with a possible D match to TRBD1 (5 bases). This CDR3 comprises 11 residues. From germline, CDR1 is WNHNN and CDR2 SYGVQD (reference sequence). The ends were cut back, 8 bases at V and 7 bases at J, with 12 bases in the middle. CDR3 in DNA: TGCGCCAGCCGGACAATGGGGGAGCAGTACTTC. Translation: CASRTMGEQYF.

The gene calls are TRBV10-2 and TRBJ2-7; D gene ambiguous. Deletions cut 6 bases from V and 0 bases from J, with 12 bases between. This CDR3 contains 14 residues. CDR1 is WSHSY and CDR2 is SAAADI in the germline V gene. The chain's CDR3 is CASRDLRSSYEQYF. The CDR3 DNA reads TGCGCCAGCAGAGACTTACGGAGCTCCTACGAGCAGTACTTC.

V gene TRBV28 combines with J gene TRBJ1-2, with 9 bases aligning to TRBD1. V lost 6 bases to trimming and J lost 0 bases; unmatched junction nucleotides: 5. CDR1 and CDR2 from the germline V gene are MDHEN and SYDVKM. CDR3 length: 15 residues. The CDR3 loop is CASSTRQGANYGYTF. CDR3 in DNA: TGTGCCAGCAGCACCCGACAGGGGGCTAACTATGGCTACACCTTC.

The chain recombines TRBV6-5 with TRBJ1-2; possible D gene TRBD1, 6 bases. The germline CDR1 and CDR2 sequences are MNHEY and SVGAGI. The CDR3 contains 13 residues. The ends were cut back, 6 bases at V and 5 bases at J, with 13 bases in the middle. The CDR3 coding sequence is TGTGCCAGCAGGGTTACAGGGCTGTATGGCTACACCTTC. Protein product: CASRVTGLYGYTF.

The chain combines TRBV4-3 with TRBJ2-3; 7 bases are shared with TRBD2. The CDR3 has 18 amino acids. From germline, CDR1 is LGHNA and CDR2 YSLEER. V dropped 4 bases and J dropped 1; count of bases not matched to a gene: 14. Here the CDR3 reads CASSLFIMGGGGTDTQYF. The DNA for the CDR3 is TGCGCCAGCAGCCTCTTCATTATGGGGGGAGGGGGCACAGATACGCAGTATTTT.

The chain has TRBV29-1 and TRBJ1-2; no firm D call. In germline, CDR1 is SQVTM, CDR2 ANQGSEA. This CDR3 comprises 13 residues. V dropped 6 bases and J dropped 4 bases, with 15 bases sitting between them. CDR3 DNA: TGCAGCGTCCTCCCTAACGAGGTCTATGGCTACACCTTC. This gives the protein CSVLPNEVYGYTF.

The chain combines TRBV5-1 with TRBJ2-5; possibly TRBD1 for D (6 bases). Germline V gene lookup returns CDR1 SGHRS and CDR2 YFSETQ. V dropped 4 bases and J dropped 2 bases, with 12 bases sitting between them. This CDR3 contains 14 residues. CDR3 residues: CASSPGTHQETQYF. The CDR3 DNA reads as TGCGCCAGCAGCCCCGGGACACATCAAGAGACCCAGTACTTC.

This clone was recorded a few times. V gene TRBV29-1 combines with J gene TRBJ2-2; 8 nucleotides match TRBD2. Germline V gene data show CDR1 as SQVTM and CDR2 as ANQGSEA. This CDR3 is 14 amino acids long. Trimming at V came to 4 bases and at J to 3 bases, leaving 4 bases not matched to a gene. The CDR3 here is CSVVRAGDTGELFF. CDR3 coding DNA: TGCAGCGTTGTTCGAGCGGGAGACACCGGGGAGCTGTTTTTT.

This clone was seen only once. This chain joins TRBV5-4 and TRBJ2-3; TRBD2 aligns across 8 bases. The CDR3 is 16 amino acids. The germline CDR1 and CDR2 sequences are SGHNT and YYREEE (reference sequence). J was trimmed by 3 bases and V by 4 bases; bases with no gene match: 10. CDR3 sequence (DNA): TGTGCCAGCAGCCCTGGAGGCACTAGCGGAACAGATACGCAGTATTTT. Protein sequence: CASSPGGTSGTDTQYF.

The CDR3 spells CSVGLRDGLGYTF. CDR3 DNA sequence: TGCAGCGTCGGCCTGCGGGACGGTCTTGGCTACACCTTC. The chain couples TRBV29-1 to TRBJ1-2, with D tentatively TRBD1 (5 bases). Per the germline V gene, CDR1 is SQVTM and CDR2 is ANQGSEA. Trimming removed 6 bases at V and 7 bases at J, with 18 bases between. The CDR3 covers 13 residues. Filled out from reference TRBV29-1 and TRBJ1-2, the complete variable domain reads SAVISQKPSRDICQRGTSLTIQCQVDSQVTMMFWYRQQPGQSLTLIATANQGSEATYESGFVIDKFPISRPNLTFSTLTVSNMSPEDSSIYLCSVGLRDGLGYTFGSGTRLTVV.

The V call is TRBV7-8, the J call TRBJ2-5; the match to TRBD2 covers 11 bases. CDR3 length equals 16 residues. Per germline, CDR1 SGHVS and CDR2 FQNEAQ. Trimming at V came to 5 bases and at J to 4 bases, leaving 9 bases not matched to a gene. CDR3 sequence reads: CASSSYSGGAGETQYF. The CDR3 coding sequence is TGTGCCAGCAGCAGCTATAGCGGGGGGGCAGGAGAGACCCAGTACTTC.